This record covers a single TCR beta chain. No antigen is known for it. TCRdb processed the multiplex PCR reads anew with MiXCR; each CDR3 protein has one entry. The data hold more than 200,000 distinct CDR3 sequences, with about 32% observed a single time. This specimen comes from a study of breast tumors, draining lymph nodes, adjacent tissues. Findings of the study overall: Data fit most tumor T cells coming from lymph node, expanding in tumor. The lymph node origin of tumor T cells was framed as consistent with a hypothesis, not demonstrated. Tumors had less TCR diversity than lymph nodes, more than nontumor tissue.

Germline V gene sequence: CDR1 SGHRS, CDR2 YFSETQ. The CDR3 is 16 residues long. V lost 2 bases and J 8 bases, leaving 17 bases between the germline ends. Breast cancer patients provided tissue from their axillary draining lymph nodes. The chain joins TRBV5-1 to TRBJ1-6, with D possibly being TRBD1 (6 bases). This receptor was identified in a female donor with breast cancer. Some clones in this sample may be carry-over from other donors' samples. Source material: axillary lymph node tissue. CDR3 region: CASSFGGDTQDSPLHF. The CDR3, as DNA: TGCGCCAGCAGCTTTGGAGGGGACACGCAGGATTCACCCCTCCACTTT. Filled out from reference TRBV5-1 and TRBJ1-6, the complete variable domain reads KAGVTQTPRYLIKTRGQQVTLSCSPISGHRSVSWYQQTPGQGLQFLFEYFSETQRNKGNFPGRFSGRQFSNSRSEMNVSTLELGDSALYLCASSFGGDTQDSPLHFGNGTRLTVT.